This TCR beta chain was identified during a study of tumor-infiltrating lymphocytes in primary liver carcinoma. The authors made TCR beta cDNA from around 500 ng total RNA with a constant-region primer. Researchers made the TCR beta libraries by running three nested multiplex PCR rounds with slightly modified ARM-PCR. With TRBV1-TRBV30 forward primers and a C-beta reverse primer, the first two PCR rounds were run for about 10 cycles each. Each CDR3 protein gets one entry after TCRdb re-called the multiplex PCR reads with MiXCR. The data show approximately 330,000 distinct CDR3 sequences, 65% seen once. A few counts support this clonotype. A much larger clone lies a single base off, so this may be a read error. Germline-derived CDR1 and CDR2 are MNHEY and SVGEGT. This CDR3 spans 15 amino acids. The J segment lost 6 bases and the V segment lost 4 bases, leaving 6 bases of the junction unmatched. Germline DNA was also extracted, with blood RNA taken from unsorted whole blood.

This chain uses TRBV6-2 or TRBV6-3 with TRBJ2-7, with 13 bases aligning to TRBD2. The clonotype comes from a middle-aged man with primary liver carcinoma and hepatitis B virus infection. The material sequenced was peripheral blood. The CDR3 protein is CASSLTSGRLFEQYF. DNA of the CDR3: TGTGCCAGCAGTTTGACTAGCGGGAGGTTATTCGAGCAGTACTTC.